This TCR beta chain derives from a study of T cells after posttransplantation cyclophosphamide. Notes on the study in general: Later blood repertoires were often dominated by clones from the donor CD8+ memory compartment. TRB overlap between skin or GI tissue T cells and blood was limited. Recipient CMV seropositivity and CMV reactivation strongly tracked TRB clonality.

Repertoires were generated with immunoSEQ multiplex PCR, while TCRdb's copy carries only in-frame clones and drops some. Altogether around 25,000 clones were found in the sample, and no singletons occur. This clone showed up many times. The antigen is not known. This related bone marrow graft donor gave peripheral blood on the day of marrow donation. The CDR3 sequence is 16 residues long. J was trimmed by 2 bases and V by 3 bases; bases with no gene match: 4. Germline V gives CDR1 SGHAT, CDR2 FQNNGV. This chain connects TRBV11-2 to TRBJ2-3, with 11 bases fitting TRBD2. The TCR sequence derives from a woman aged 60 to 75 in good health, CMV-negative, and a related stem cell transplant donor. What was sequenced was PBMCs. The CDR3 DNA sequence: TGTGCCAGCAGCTTCGCTAGCGGGAGGTCCACAGATACGCAGTATTTT. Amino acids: CASSFASGRSTDTQYF. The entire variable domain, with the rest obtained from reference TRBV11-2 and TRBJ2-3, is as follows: EAGVAQSPRYKIIEKRQSVAFWCNPISGHATLYWYQQILGQGPKLLIQFQNNGVVDDSQLPKDRFSAERLKGVDSTLKIQPAKLEDSAVYLCASSFASGRSTDTQYFGPGTRLTVL.